The 10 T cell receptor beta chains in this list originate from one sample, sequenced in a study of T cell changes during pregnancy in multiple sclerosis. Data came from immunoSEQ multiplex PCR; TCRdb stores just in-frame clones and leaves some out. The sample has roughly 120,000 clones, around 90% seen once. The sample consisted of peripheral blood, taken in the third trimester of pregnancy. The receptor source for this set is a female donor with multiple sclerosis, enrolled in a pregnancy study.

This clone appeared once. The chain recombines TRBV7-2 with TRBJ2-1; 13 bases line up with TRBD2. The CDR3 has 16 amino acids. Germline V gene sequence: CDR1 SGHTA, CDR2 FQGNSA. V trimming: 4 bases; J trimming: 2 bases; junction bases outside the gene matches: 2. CDR3 loop: CASSYTSGGAYNEQFF. The DNA for the CDR3 is TGTGCCAGCAGCTATACTAGCGGGGGGGCCTACAATGAGCAGTTCTTC.

The chain is built from TRBV19 and TRBJ1-2; D not resolved. The CDR3 length is 14 residues. Germline V lookup: CDR1 LNHDA, CDR2 SQIVND (reference sequence). V was shortened by 6 bases and J by 8 bases, with 19 bases between the two germline ends. Here the CDR3 reads CASRSGGGLWGYTF. The DNA for the CDR3 is TGTGCCAGTAGGTCGGGTGGAGGTCTATGGGGCTACACCTTC.

The chain carries TRBV27 and TRBJ2-1; 12 nucleotides agree with TRBD2. In germline, CDR1 is MNHEY, CDR2 SMNVEV (reference sequence). The J segment lost 3 bases and the V segment lost 6 bases, leaving 3 bases of the junction unmatched. This CDR3 comprises 15 residues. For the CDR3, the DNA is TGTGCCAGCAGCCAGGGACTAGCGGGCTACAATGAGCAGTTCTTC. It is translated as CASSQGLAGYNEQFF.

V and J are TRBV7-2 and TRBJ1-5; 7 bases agree with TRBD1. V shed 2 bases and J 1 base; nucleotides not matched to a gene: 5. Germline loops: CDR1 SGHTA, CDR2 FQGNSA. The CDR3 runs to 16 residues. CDR3 loop: CASSLYGRGSNQPQHF. The CDR3, as DNA: TGTGCCAGCAGCTTATACGGCAGGGGGAGCAATCAGCCCCAGCATTTT.

V and J are TRBV7-2 and TRBJ2-3; 7 nucleotides align to TRBD2. Germline V gene data show CDR1 as SGHTA and CDR2 as FQGNSA. Trimming took 2 bases from V and 2 from J; bases not matched to a gene: 4. The CDR3 is made up of 15 amino acids. The CDR3 sequence: CASSLNSGNTDTQYF. In DNA, the CDR3 is TGTGCCAGCAGCTTAAACAGCGGGAACACAGATACGCAGTATTTT.

The chain carries TRBV11-2 and TRBJ2-7, with 12 nucleotides matching TRBD2. There are 14 residues in the CDR3. Germline CDR1 is SGHAT and CDR2 is FQNNGV. V lost 7 bases, J lost 7 bases, and 8 bases stayed unmatched. The DNA for the CDR3 is TGTGCCAGCAAACTAGCGGGAGGACCCTCGGAGCAGTACTTC. Translation: CASKLAGGPSEQYF.

This chain uses TRBV2 with TRBJ2-3; the D gene is possibly TRBD1 (6 bases). Trimming left V 2 bases short and J 2 bases short, with 17 bases between. The germline gives CDR1 SNHLY, CDR2 FYNNEI. The CDR3 is 17 amino acids. The CDR3 here is CASSEMDRPGATDTQYF. The CDR3 nucleotides read TGTGCCAGCAGTGAAATGGACCGCCCAGGGGCCACAGATACGCAGTATTTT. The variable domain in full, with the rest retrieved from reference TRBV2 and TRBJ2-3, is EPEVTQTPSHQVTQMGQEVILRCVPISNHLYFYWYRQILGQKVEFLVSFYNNEISEKSEIFDDQFSVERPDGSNFTLKIRSTKLEDSAMYFCASSEMDRPGATDTQYFGPGTRLTVL.

The count of this clone is one. This CDR3 is CASQGARWEKLFF. The CDR3 DNA is TGTGCCAGTCAGGGGGCGCGGTGGGAAAAACTGTTTTTT. V usage is TRBV28 and J usage is TRBJ1-4, with TRBD1 identical over 8 bases. The V segment lost 9 bases and the J segment 8 bases; nucleotides outside the gene matches: 8. CDR3 length: 13 residues. Germline CDR1 reads MDHEN; CDR2 reads SYDVKM.

This sequence joins TRBV5-1 and TRBJ2-3; D perhaps matches TRBD2 (7 bases). Trimming took 4 bases from V and 2 from J, leaving 17 bases between them. Germline V gene data show CDR1 as SGHRS and CDR2 as YFSETQ. This CDR3 spans 16 amino acids. CDR3 loop: CASSLLRGAPTDTQYF. CDR3 nucleotide sequence: TGCGCCAGCAGCCTACTTCGGGGGGCCCCCACAGATACGCAGTATTTT.

The V and J genes are TRBV19 and TRBJ1-1; 8 nucleotides agree with TRBD1. With 5 bases clipped from V and 5 bases from J, the junction kept 10 bases outside the gene matches. CDR3 length: 15 amino acids. Germline CDR1 is LNHDA and CDR2 is SQIVND (reference sequence). This CDR3 is CASSFEQGVGTEAFF. The CDR3 DNA sequence: TGTGCCAGTAGTTTTGAACAGGGGGTTGGTACTGAAGCTTTCTTT.